The next 21 T cell receptor beta chains were all read from a single sample in a study of chemoradiotherapy in HPV16-positive cancers. Assay used: immunoSEQ multiplex PCR; TCRdb lists only in-frame clones, some missing. The sample has some 14,000 clones, roughly 70% seen once; the top ten hold roughly 20%. The specimen was taken from a patient who underwent chemoradiotherapy. The source is a human donor with HPV-associated anogenital cancer.

V is TRBV28 and J is TRBJ2-7, with D tentatively TRBD2 (7 bases). CDR3 length equals 13 residues. CDR1 and CDR2 from the germline V gene are MDHEN and SYDVKM. Trimming shortened V by 5 bases and J by 5 bases, and 13 bases separated the two germline ends. CDR3 residues: CASSPGGFDEQYF. CDR3 coding DNA: TGTGCCAGCAGTCCGGGGGGCTTCGACGAGCAGTACTTC.

The chain links TRBV6-5 to TRBJ2-3; the D is unclear. The CDR3 extends over 15 amino acids. Germline V gives CDR1 MNHEY, CDR2 SVGAGI. Trimming cost V 0 bases and J 3 bases, with 10 bases left between them. CDR3 nucleotides: TGTGCCAGCAGTTACTCGGAAAGACCAACAGATACGCAGTATTTT. Its protein product is CASSYSERPTDTQYF.

This clone was recorded a few times. V is TRBV10-3 and J is TRBJ1-2; 12 bases are a match to TRBD1. The germline CDR1 and CDR2 sequences are ENHRY and SYGVKD. CDR3 size: 16 residues. Losses at the gene ends were 6 bases for V and 4 bases for J; bases not matched to a gene: 9. The DNA of the CDR3 is TGTGCCATCAGCGCCCCCGGGACAGGGGGCAGCTATGGCTACACCTTC. Its protein is CAISAPGTGGSYGYTF.

The gene calls are TRBV19 and TRBJ1-6; D is perhaps TRBD1 (5 bases). The germline V gene has CDR1 LNHDA and CDR2 SQIVND (reference sequence). CDR3 length: 14 amino acids. V lost 11 bases and J lost 7, with 18 bases in between. The CDR3, as DNA: TGTGCCTCCAAGGGGCTCACTAGAAATTCACCCCTCCACTTT. Translating it yields CASKGLTRNSPLHF.

The table lists this clone with a few counts. The chain joins TRBV5-1 to TRBJ2-7, with unresolved D. There are 12 residues in the CDR3. Germline V gene sequence: CDR1 SGHRS, CDR2 YFSETQ. V was pared by 0 bases and J by 7 bases, with 8 bases between. The CDR3 protein is CASSLGTREQYF. The DNA of the CDR3 is TGCGCCAGCAGCTTGGGGACGAGGGAGCAGTACTTC.

The chain employs TRBV12-5 and TRBJ2-1; 12 bases are a match to TRBD2. J was trimmed by 0 bases and V by 6 bases; bases with no gene match: 15. The CDR3 consists of 20 residues. The germline V gene has CDR1 LGHNT and CDR2 FRNRAP. The chain's CDR3 is CASGGSTRTSGDTSYNEQFF. CDR3 sequence (DNA): TGTGCTAGTGGAGGGTCGACCCGGACTAGCGGGGATACCTCCTACAATGAGCAGTTCTTC.

V usage is TRBV9 and J usage is TRBJ1-1, with D tentatively TRBD1 (6 bases). The CDR3 contains 14 residues. Deletions cut 3 bases from V and 5 bases from J, with 14 bases between. Germline V gene sequence: CDR1 SGDLS, CDR2 YYNGEE. The CDR3 DNA reads TGTGCCAGCAGCGCTCGGGGGGCCCCAACTGAAGCTTTCTTT. Protein product: CASSARGAPTEAFF.

This clone was detected once. The V call is TRBV4-1, the J call TRBJ1-2; D not certain. This CDR3 is built from 13 residues. V dropped 3 bases and J dropped 0 bases, with 5 bases sitting between them. Germline CDR1 reads MGHRA; CDR2 reads YSYEKL. The chain's CDR3 is CASSQSPNYGYTF. Written as DNA, the CDR3 is TGCGCCAGCAGCCAGAGCCCTAACTATGGCTACACCTTC.

V is TRBV11-2 and J is TRBJ1-6, with D possibly TRBD1 on 5 matching bases. The CDR3 has 14 residues. CDR1 and CDR2 from the germline V gene are SGHAT and FQNNGV. V was shortened by 3 bases and J by 11 bases, with 14 bases between the two germline ends. The CDR3 nucleotides read TGTGCCAGCAGCTTTCAGCAGGGTAGAACACCCCTCCACTTT. It is translated as CASSFQQGRTPLHF.

This clone was detected only a few times. The chain employs TRBV30 and TRBJ1-6; TRBD1 agrees at 11 bases. With 8 bases clipped from V and 5 bases from J, the junction kept 5 bases outside the gene matches. Germline assignment: CDR1 GTSNPN and CDR2 SVGIG (reference sequence). This CDR3 spans 14 amino acids. The CDR3 spells CALGQGAHNSPLHF. CDR3 nucleotides: TGTGCCCTCGGACAGGGGGCTCATAATTCACCCCTCCACTTT.

The chain joins TRBV5-1 to TRBJ2-2; D is unresolved. V was cut by 4 bases and J by 4 bases, with 11 bases left in between. The length of the CDR3 is 14 residues. Germline V gene lookup returns CDR1 SGHRS and CDR2 YFSETQ. The CDR3 here is CASSLGWGTGELFF. In nucleotides, the CDR3 is TGCGCCAGCAGCCTTGGTTGGGGCACCGGGGAGCTGTTTTTT.

The J gene is TRBJ2-1, the V gene TRBV28; D not certain. V was clipped by 5 bases and J by 4 bases, with 3 bases between them. CDR1 and CDR2 from the germline V gene are MDHEN and SYDVKM. The CDR3 runs to 11 residues. The CDR3 here is CASSGYNEQFF. The CDR3 DNA reads as TGTGCCAGCAGTGGTTACAATGAGCAGTTCTTC.

The chain is built from TRBV11-1 and TRBJ2-5; 7 bases agree with TRBD2. Germline V CDR1 and CDR2: SGHAT, FQDESV (reference sequence). This CDR3 region has 14 residues. The trim removed 6 bases at V and 11 bases at J, leaving 15 bases unmatched. CDR3 nucleotides: TGTGCCAGCAGTTCCAGCGGGAACGTCAGGGAGCAGTACTTC. This encodes CASSSSGNVREQYF.

This chain connects TRBV29-1 to TRBJ1-1; D possibly corresponds to TRBD1 (6 bases). Germline V gene data show CDR1 as SQVTM and CDR2 as ANQGSEA. V dropped 5 bases and J dropped 0 bases, with 16 bases sitting between them. The CDR3 consists of 15 residues. CDR3 in amino acids: CSVLELGHLNTEAFF. CDR3 in DNA: TGCAGCGTTCTCGAACTGGGACACCTGAACACTGAAGCTTTCTTT.

The rearrangement links TRBV10-3 to TRBJ1-2, with 9 bases matching TRBD1. Germline CDR1 is ENHRY and CDR2 is SYGVKD. The V segment lost 0 bases and the J segment 4 bases; nucleotides outside the gene matches: 0. This CDR3 region has 14 residues. CDR3 sequence (DNA): TGTGCCATCAGTGAGTCGGACAGGGGCTATGGCTACACCTTC. Amino acids: CAISESDRGYGYTF.

The CDR3 coding sequence is TGCGCCAGCAGCCAAGGGCTATCCAATCAGCCCCAGCATTTT. It yields the protein CASSQGLSNQPQHF. The V call is TRBV4-3, the J call TRBJ1-5; D is uncertain. Germline V lookup: CDR1 LGHNA, CDR2 YSLEER. The V end lost 1 base, the J end lost 3 bases, and 7 bases lay between the germline ends. The CDR3 contains 14 residues.

This chain joins TRBV27 and TRBJ2-7; 11 bases map to TRBD1. Germline CDR1 is MNHEY and CDR2 is SMNVEV (reference sequence). With V trimmed by 5 bases and J by 3 bases, 6 bases remained unmatched. The CDR3 extends over 15 amino acids. Here the CDR3 reads CASSARDRGNYEQYF. CDR3 sequence (DNA): TGTGCCAGCAGTGCCCGGGACAGGGGGAACTACGAGCAGTACTTC.

The rearrangement joins TRBV10-3 to TRBJ1-5; D unresolved. The germline CDR1 and CDR2 sequences are ENHRY and SYGVKD. The CDR3 is 16 residues long. V lost 3 bases and J lost 0, with 12 bases in between. CDR3 sequence: CAISEGSGSSNQPQHF. The CDR3 DNA reads TGTGCCATCAGTGAAGGTTCGGGGTCTAGCAATCAGCCCCAGCATTTT.

J is TRBJ2-3 and V is TRBV11-3; tentatively, D is TRBD2 (5 bases). Trimming took off 5 bases at V and 5 bases at J, with 14 bases between the two ends. This CDR3 region has 14 residues. Germline V lookup: CDR1 SGHNT, CDR2 YENEEA. The CDR3 sequence is CASSPGGPVDTQYF. DNA for the CDR3: TGTGCCAGCAGCCCAGGCGGGCCTGTAGATACGCAGTATTTT.

The chain is built from TRBV7-8 and TRBJ2-5; D is unresolved. The germline V and J ends were trimmed by 1 base and 3 bases, with 12 bases remaining between them. This CDR3 has 15 residues. The germline V gene has CDR1 SGHVS and CDR2 FQNEAQ. The CDR3 DNA reads as TGTGCCAGCAGCTTAGTTGAGTGGGCAGAAGAGACCCAGTACTTC. It codes for CASSLVEWAEETQYF.

The sample holds a few counts of this clone. The chain employs TRBV7-9 and TRBJ1-1; weak D call: TRBD1 (5 bases). CDR1 and CDR2 from the germline V gene are SEHNR and FQNEAQ (reference sequence). The CDR3 runs to 15 residues. V lost 0 bases to trimming and J lost 6 bases, with 14 bases between them. The CDR3: CASSLARWDGAEAFF. The CDR3 nucleotides read TGTGCCAGCAGCTTAGCGCGATGGGACGGAGCTGAAGCTTTCTTT.